The rows below give T cell receptor beta chains drawn from one sample of a study of Graves' ophthalmopathy and Graves' hyperthyroidism. TCRdb processed the multiplex PCR reads anew with MiXCR; each CDR3 protein has one entry. The data hold approximately 700,000 distinct CDR3 sequences, with 35% to 45% observed a single time. Sequencing was carried out using peripheral blood. These receptors were obtained from an adult man with Graves' ophthalmopathy. Each CDR3 is given with its conserved first and last residue.

CASSQAGQREKLFF,TRBV3-1
CASRGTGGRQPQHF,TRBV5-6
CASSRTGVEETQYF,TRBV11-2
CASSQDTRGLYEQYF,TRBV4-3
CASSLSILAQETQYF,TRBV27
CASSRPQGTNEKLFF,TRBV7-9
CASSGRQGWNTGELFF,TRBV9
CASSQGPDLFQPQHF,TRBV5-5
CAISESKAGVFYEQYF,TRBV10-3
CASRRQGSGELFF,TRBV5-4
CASSPQPRETEAFF,TRBV14
CASSALGQNTEAFF,TRBV7-9
CASSLTTQKNSPLHF,TRBV4-1
CSARRHEATNEKLFF,TRBV20-1
CASSPDRLGTAGELFF,TRBV19
CSSGQRRGYSNQPQHF,TRBV29-1
CASSQPRGAGYGYTF,TRBV4-1
CASSPRAGQETQYF,TRBV12-5
CASSQDWVRGNYGYTF,TRBV13
CASSFDAGRPQQGETQYF,TRBV5-1
CSAGRAVVTGPYEQYF,TRBV20-1
CSVGGLAGPGYEQYF,TRBV29-1
CASSSQPGTPTEAFF,TRBV19
CASSNPPETQYF,TRBV6-5
CSVAIRGTAAQTQYF,TRBV29-1
CASSQGGTGGNQPQHF,TRBV3-1
CSAGLAGIGTGELFF,TRBV20-1
CASSQDHRGASGANVLTF,TRBV4-2
CASQEKGFSYEQYF,TRBV25-1
CASSDTGVSTEAFF,TRBV6-6
CASSLAAFMNTEAFF,TRBV7-9
CASSSLSGRIYEQYF,TRBV5-1
CASSPRWASTYEQYF,TRBV7-2
CASSQDVTGMENTEAFF,TRBV4-3
CASSLAQGGITEAFF,TRBV7-2
CASSYDSLAPLHF,TRBV5-5
CASSSLAPGLGGYTF,TRBV11-2
CASSLGEGDSSPLHF,TRBV5-1
CACSLAIWGGQETQYF,TRBV7-3
CASSTVYRATNEKLFF,TRBV6-5
CAISVTVGQPQHF,TRBV10-3
CASKGYQNEKLFF,TRBV5-8